Here is one T cell receptor (beta chain) with its context. This sample was taken from a study of blood T cell repertoires in COVID-19. The table came from immunoSEQ multiplex PCR; TCRdb's copy has only in-frame clones and leaves some out. The sample has 120,000 to 150,000 clones; 79% are singletons. The TCR comes from a man in his fifties or sixties with acute or convalescent COVID-19. Sequences were obtained from peripheral blood.

CDR3: CASSLSRLAGVGDTQYF. CDR3 nucleotides: TGTGCCAGCAGCTTGAGTCGACTAGCGGGAGTCGGAGATACGCAGTATTTT. This rearrangement joins TRBV5-8 to TRBJ2-3; 12 bases line up with TRBD2. This CDR3 region has 17 residues. V was pared by 1 base and J by 5 bases, with 8 bases of the junction left unmatched. Germline CDR1 and CDR2: SGHTS and YDEGEE.